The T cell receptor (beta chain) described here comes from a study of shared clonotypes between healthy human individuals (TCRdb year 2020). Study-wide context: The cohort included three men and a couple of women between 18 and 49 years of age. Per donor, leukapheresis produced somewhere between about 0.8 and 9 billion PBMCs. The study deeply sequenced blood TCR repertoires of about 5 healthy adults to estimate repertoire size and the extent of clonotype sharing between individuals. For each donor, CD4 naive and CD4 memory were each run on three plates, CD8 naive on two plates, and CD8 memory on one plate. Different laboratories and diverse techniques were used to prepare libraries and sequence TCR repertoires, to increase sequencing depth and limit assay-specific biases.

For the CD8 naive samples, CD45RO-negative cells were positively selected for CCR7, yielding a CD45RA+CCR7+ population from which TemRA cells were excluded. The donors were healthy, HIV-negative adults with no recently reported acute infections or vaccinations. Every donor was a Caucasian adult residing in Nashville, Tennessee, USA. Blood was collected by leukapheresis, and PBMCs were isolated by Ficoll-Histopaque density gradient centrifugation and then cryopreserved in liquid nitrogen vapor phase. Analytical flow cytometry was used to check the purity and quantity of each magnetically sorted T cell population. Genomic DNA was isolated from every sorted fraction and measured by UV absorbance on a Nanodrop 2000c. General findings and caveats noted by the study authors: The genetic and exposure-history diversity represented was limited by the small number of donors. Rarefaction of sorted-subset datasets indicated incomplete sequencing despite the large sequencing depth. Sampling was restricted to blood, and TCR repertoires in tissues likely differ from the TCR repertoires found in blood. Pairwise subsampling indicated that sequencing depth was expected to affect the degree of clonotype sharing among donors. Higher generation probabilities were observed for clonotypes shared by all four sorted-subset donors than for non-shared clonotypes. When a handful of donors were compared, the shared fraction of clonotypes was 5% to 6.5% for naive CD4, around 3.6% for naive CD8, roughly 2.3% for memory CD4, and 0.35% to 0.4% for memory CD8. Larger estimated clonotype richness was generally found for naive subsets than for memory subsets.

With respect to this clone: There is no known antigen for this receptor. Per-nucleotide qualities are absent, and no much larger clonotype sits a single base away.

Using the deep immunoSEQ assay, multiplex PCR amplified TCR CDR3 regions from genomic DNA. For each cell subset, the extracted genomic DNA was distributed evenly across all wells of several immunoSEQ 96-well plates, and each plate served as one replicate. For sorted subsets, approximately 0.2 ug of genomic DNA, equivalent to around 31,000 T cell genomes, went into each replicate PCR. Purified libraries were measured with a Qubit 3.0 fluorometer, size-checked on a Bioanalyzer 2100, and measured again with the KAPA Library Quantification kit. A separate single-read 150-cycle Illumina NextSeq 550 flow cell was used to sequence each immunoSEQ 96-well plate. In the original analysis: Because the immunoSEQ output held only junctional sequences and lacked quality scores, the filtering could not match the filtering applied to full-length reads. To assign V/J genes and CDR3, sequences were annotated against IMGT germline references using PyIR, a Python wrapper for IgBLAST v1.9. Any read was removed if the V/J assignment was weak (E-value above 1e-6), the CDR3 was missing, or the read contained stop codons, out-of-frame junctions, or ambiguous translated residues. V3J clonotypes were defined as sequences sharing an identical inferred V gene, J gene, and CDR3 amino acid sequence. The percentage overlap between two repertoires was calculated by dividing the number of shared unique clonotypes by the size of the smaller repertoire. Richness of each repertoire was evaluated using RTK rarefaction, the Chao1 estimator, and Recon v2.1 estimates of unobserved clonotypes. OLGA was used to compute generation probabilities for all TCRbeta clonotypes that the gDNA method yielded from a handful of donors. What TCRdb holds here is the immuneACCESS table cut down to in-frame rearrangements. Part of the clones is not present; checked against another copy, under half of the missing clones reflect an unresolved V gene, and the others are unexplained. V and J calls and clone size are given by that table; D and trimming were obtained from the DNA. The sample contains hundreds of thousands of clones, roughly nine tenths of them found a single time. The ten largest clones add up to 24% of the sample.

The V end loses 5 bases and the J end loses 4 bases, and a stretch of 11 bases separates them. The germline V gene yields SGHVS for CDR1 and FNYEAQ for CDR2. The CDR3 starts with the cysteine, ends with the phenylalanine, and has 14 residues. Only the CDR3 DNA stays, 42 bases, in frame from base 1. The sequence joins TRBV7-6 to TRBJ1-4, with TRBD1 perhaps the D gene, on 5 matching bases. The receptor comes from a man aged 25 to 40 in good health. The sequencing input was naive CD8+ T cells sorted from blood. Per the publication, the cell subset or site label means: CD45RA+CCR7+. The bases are TGTGCCAGCAGCCCGGGGGGGAATAATGAAAAACTGTTTTTT. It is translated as CASSPGGNNEKLFF.